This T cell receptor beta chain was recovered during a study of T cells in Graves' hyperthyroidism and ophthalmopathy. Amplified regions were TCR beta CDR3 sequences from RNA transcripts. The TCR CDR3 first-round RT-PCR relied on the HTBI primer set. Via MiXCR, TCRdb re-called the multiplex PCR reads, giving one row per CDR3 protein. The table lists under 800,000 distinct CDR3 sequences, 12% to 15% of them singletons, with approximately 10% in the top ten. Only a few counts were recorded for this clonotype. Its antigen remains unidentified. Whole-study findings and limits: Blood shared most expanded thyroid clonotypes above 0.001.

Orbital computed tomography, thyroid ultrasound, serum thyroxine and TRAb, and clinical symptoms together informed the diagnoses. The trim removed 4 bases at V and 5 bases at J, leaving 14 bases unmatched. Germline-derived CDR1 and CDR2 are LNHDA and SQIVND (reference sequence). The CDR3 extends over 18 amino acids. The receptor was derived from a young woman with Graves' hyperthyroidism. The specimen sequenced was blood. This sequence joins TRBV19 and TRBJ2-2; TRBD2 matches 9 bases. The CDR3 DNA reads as TGTGCCAGTAGTAGCCAGGCCTTAGCGGGAGTTCGGACCGGGGAGCTGTTTTTT. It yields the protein CASSSQALAGVRTGELFF.